These 24 T cell receptor beta chains originate from one sample sequenced in a study of human T cells and chemical hapten exposure. The time point here: pre-sensitization, week 0. Regarding treatment: therapeutic diphenylcyclopropenone sensitization with weekly scalp DPC. TCRdb fed the RACE reads into MiXCR, producing one record per CDR3 protein. The table has tens of thousands of distinct CDR3 sequences, 8% to 10% seen once. The material was whole blood, obtained in connection with sensitization to the hapten diphenylcyclopropenone (DPC). The receptors were gathered from a woman aged 40 to 55 with alopecia areata. Some clones in this sample may be carry-over from other donors' samples.

The genes are TRBV25-1 and TRBJ2-3; the D gene is possibly TRBD1 (5 bases). The CDR3 covers 15 residues. V gave up 2 bases and J gave up 4 bases, with 13 bases separating them. Germline V gene data show CDR1 as MGHDK and CDR2 as SYGVNS. The CDR3 DNA is TGTGCCAGCAGTGAACCTGCAGGGTACGCAGATACGCAGTATTTT. This translates into CASSEPAGYADTQYF. The whole variable domain, filled in from reference TRBV25-1 and TRBJ2-3, reads EADIYQTPRYLVIGTGKKITLECSQTMGHDKMYWYQQDPGMELHLIHYSYGVNSTEKGDLSSESTVSRIRTEHFPLTLESARPSHTSQYLCASSEPAGYADTQYFGPGTRLTVL.

This clonotype was found many times. The gene calls are TRBV10-3 and TRBJ2-2; 8 nucleotides line up with TRBD1. This CDR3 comprises 14 residues. The V gene end was trimmed by 3 bases and the J gene end by 6 bases; junction bases not matched to a gene: 3. The germline CDR1 and CDR2 sequences are ENHRY and SYGVKD. CDR3 coding DNA: TGTGCCATCAGTGACCCGACAGGGGCCGGGGAGCTGTTTTTT. Translation: CAISDPTGAGELFF.

This clonotype was detected only a few times. V and J are TRBV6-6 and TRBJ1-5, with D maybe TRBD1 (6 bases). Looked up from germline, CDR1 is MNHNY and CDR2 is SVGAGI (reference sequence). This CDR3 comprises 15 residues. The V and J ends lost 2 bases and 4 bases respectively, with 12 bases between them. Here the CDR3 reads CASSYANTGNQPQHF. CDR3 nucleotides: TGTGCCAGCAGTTACGCTAATACAGGGAATCAGCCCCAGCATTTT.

This clonotype was seen a handful of times. The V call is TRBV6-2 or TRBV6-3, the J call TRBJ2-7; D is undetermined. The CDR3 totals 13 residues. Germline CDR1 is MNHEY and CDR2 is SVGEGT. Trimming took 6 bases from V and 2 from J, leaving 11 bases between them. DNA of the CDR3: TGTGCCAGCAGCAGGTCGGCGGCCTACGAGCAGTACTTC. Encoded protein: CASSRSAAYEQYF.

The rearrangement joins TRBV18 to TRBJ2-3; D is tentatively TRBD1 or TRBD2 (5 bases each). The V end lost 2 bases, the J end lost 1 base, and 19 bases lay between the germline ends. Germline CDR1 is KGHSH and CDR2 is LQKENI. The CDR3 runs 18 residues. As DNA, the CDR3 is TGTGCCAGCTCACCATATGTATTCCGGGGACCTGGCACAGATACGCAGTATTTT. It encodes CASSPYVFRGPGTDTQYF.

This clonotype was detected a few times. The J gene is TRBJ2-7, the V gene TRBV7-9, with 7 bases aligning to TRBD1. Trimming at V came to 4 bases and at J to 4 bases, leaving 13 bases not matched to a gene. The CDR3 is 16 residues long. The germline V gene encodes CDR1 SEHNR and CDR2 FQNEAQ (reference sequence). DNA of the CDR3: TGTGCCAGCAGCTCCCCCGAGGGGTCAGGGGGATACGAGCAGTACTTC. Its protein product is CASSSPEGSGGYEQYF. The entire variable domain, with the rest obtained from reference TRBV7-9 and TRBJ2-7, is as follows: DTGVSQNPRHKITKRGQNVTFRCDPISEHNRLYWYRQTLGQGPEFLTYFQNEAQLEKSRLLSDRFSAERPKGSFSTLEIQRTEQGDSAMYLCASSSPEGSGGYEQYFGPGTRLTVT.

V gene TRBV2 combines with J gene TRBJ1-1, with D uncertain. The V end lost 8 bases, the J end lost 1 base, and 8 bases lay between the germline ends. Germline lookup yields CDR1 SNHLY and CDR2 FYNNEI. The CDR3 covers 12 residues. CDR3 in amino acids: CASLRENTEAFF. CDR3 DNA sequence: TGTGCCAGCCTGAGGGAGAACACTGAAGCTTTCTTT.

This clonotype was recorded at least ten times. V usage is TRBV18 and J usage is TRBJ1-5; 9 bases align to TRBD1. Germline V gives CDR1 KGHSH, CDR2 LQKENI. The J segment lost 5 bases and the V segment lost 2 bases, leaving 7 bases of the junction unmatched. The CDR3 contains 16 residues. The CDR3 loop reads CASSPVVGQGYQPQHF. CDR3 coding DNA: TGTGCCAGCTCACCAGTGGTAGGACAGGGGTATCAGCCCCAGCATTTT.

This chain links TRBV30 with TRBJ2-7, with a possible D match to TRBD2 (6 bases). This CDR3 region has 12 residues. Trimming removed 6 bases at V and 12 bases at J, with 21 bases between. Germline CDR1 reads GTSNPN; CDR2 reads SVGIG (reference sequence). The CDR3 DNA is TGTGCCTGCCAAACGGAGGGTGGGAGGCCGTACTTC. Its translation: CACQTEGGRPYF. The full variable domain, rest sourced from reference TRBV30 and TRBJ2-7, is SQTIHQWPATLVQPVGSPLSLECTVEGTSNPNLYWYRQAAGRGLQLLFYSVGIGQISSEVPQNLSASRPQDRQFILSSKKLLLSDSGFYLCACQTEGGRPYFGPGTRLTVT.

This clonotype turned up a few times. The chain couples TRBV5-6 to TRBJ2-2; TRBD1 matches at 8 bases. Trimming at V came to 4 bases and at J to 7 bases, leaving 9 bases not matched to a gene. CDR3 length: 15 residues. Germline V gene data show CDR1 as SGHDT and CDR2 as YYEEEE. The CDR3: CASSTFGQGGGELFF. CDR3 nucleotides: TGTGCCAGCAGCACCTTTGGACAGGGTGGCGGGGAGCTGTTTTTT.

The chain uses TRBV7-2 and TRBJ1-6, with D possibly TRBD1 on 5 matching bases. CDR3 length: 14 amino acids. In germline, CDR1 is SGHTA, CDR2 FQGNSA. V lost 2 bases to trimming and J lost 10 bases, with 12 bases between them. The DNA for the CDR3 is TGTGCCAGCAGCTTACCAGGGCAAGGATCACCCCTCCACTTT. It yields the protein CASSLPGQGSPLHF.

This clonotype was counted only a few times. The V call is TRBV20-1, the J call TRBJ2-4, with 9 bases matching TRBD2. Germline V gives CDR1 DFQATT, CDR2 SNEGSKA (reference sequence). Germline trimming cut 6 bases from V and 4 bases from J; bases unmatched to any gene: 4. CDR3 length: 13 amino acids. CDR3 protein: CSANGLAKNIQYF. DNA of the CDR3: TGCAGTGCAAACGGACTAGCGAAAAACATTCAGTACTTC.

The sample holds a few counts of this clonotype. The V gene is TRBV4-3, the J gene TRBJ1-2; TRBD1 is a possible D gene (5 bases). Germline lookup yields CDR1 LGHNA and CDR2 YSLEER. V lost 4 bases to trimming and J lost 8 bases, with 23 bases between them. There are 16 residues in the CDR3. CDR3 residues: CASSPPGHQGGRGYTF. The CDR3 nucleotides are TGCGCCAGCAGCCCCCCCGGTCATCAGGGAGGACGGGGCTACACCTTC.

This chain links TRBV9 with TRBJ2-7; D is undetermined. The ends were cut back, 0 bases at V and 2 bases at J, with 9 bases in the middle. The CDR3 spans 14 residues. Germline V lookup: CDR1 SGDLS, CDR2 YYNGEE. CDR3 nucleotides: TGTGCCAGCAGCGTAGGTTCCTCCCCCTACGAGCAGTACTTC. Protein: CASSVGSSPYEQYF.

Ten or more counts support this clonotype. This sequence joins TRBV14 and TRBJ2-3; D is unresolved. The CDR3 consists of 15 residues. The germline V gene encodes CDR1 SGHDN and CDR2 FVKESK. With 2 bases removed from V and 1 base from J, the gap between germline ends came to 10 bases. In DNA form, the CDR3 reads TGTGCCAGCAGCCAAAGGGCTGTACGCACAGATACGCAGTATTTT. Its translation is CASSQRAVRTDTQYF.

This clonotype was recorded a few times. The chain combines TRBV7-2 with TRBJ2-7; D ambiguous. The CDR3 runs to 13 residues. The germline CDR1 and CDR2 sequences are SGHTA and FQGNSA. V lost 5 bases and J 2 bases, leaving 10 bases between the germline ends. The CDR3 nucleotides are TGTGCCAGCAGCCCCACTGGCCCCTACGAGCAGTACTTC. It is translated as CASSPTGPYEQYF.

The gene calls are TRBV6-6 and TRBJ2-2; 12 nucleotides match TRBD2. This CDR3 has 17 amino acids. V shed 2 bases and J 7 bases; nucleotides not matched to a gene: 8. From germline, CDR1 is MNHNY and CDR2 SVGAGI (reference sequence). The CDR3 DNA reads TGTGCCAGCAGTTACGTCTCTAGCGGGGGGGCCTTCGGGGAGCTGTTTTTT. Translating gives CASSYVSSGGAFGELFF.

This clonotype was recorded a few times. This chain links TRBV6-5 with TRBJ1-1; D is uncertain. V lost 1 base and J lost 4, with 10 bases in between. CDR1 MNHEY and CDR2 SVGAGI come from the germline V gene. The CDR3 is made up of 14 amino acids. The CDR3 spells CASSYFADGTEAFF. CDR3 in DNA: TGTGCCAGCAGTTACTTTGCCGACGGCACTGAAGCTTTCTTT.

The V call is TRBV7-2, the J call TRBJ2-4, with a tentative D call TRBD2 (6 bases). Trimming cost V 1 base and J 0 bases, with 13 bases left between them. The V gene's germline CDR1 is SGHTA and CDR2 FQGNSA. The CDR3 runs 17 residues. The CDR3 nucleotides are TGTGCCAGCAGCTTAGTAGGCCGGGAGTTAGCCAAAAACATTCAGTACTTC. Translation: CASSLVGRELAKNIQYF.

This chain connects TRBV12-3 or TRBV12-4 to TRBJ1-6; 7 nucleotides line up with TRBD1. J was trimmed by 0 bases and V by 6 bases; bases with no gene match: 11. This CDR3 spans 18 amino acids. In nucleotides, the CDR3 is TGTGCCAGCAGATCAGACAGGGCCACCAGCTCCTATAATTCACCCCTCCACTTT. Translated, it gives CASRSDRATSSYNSPLHF.

This chain connects TRBV6-6 to TRBJ1-1; the match to TRBD1 covers 7 bases. Trimming took 3 bases from V and 0 from J; bases not matched to a gene: 10. The CDR3 contains 17 residues. Germline V gene sequence: CDR1 MNHNY, CDR2 SVGAGI (reference sequence). Here the CDR3 DNA reads TGTGCCAGCAGTTATCTTGCTCCGGACAGGCTGAACACTGAAGCTTTCTTT. As protein: CASSYLAPDRLNTEAFF.

The sample holds many counts of this clonotype. This rearrangement joins TRBV4-1 to TRBJ2-3; 10 nucleotides agree with TRBD2. Germline V gene lookup returns CDR1 MGHRA and CDR2 YSYEKL. V was pared by 0 bases and J by 1 base, with 4 bases of the junction left unmatched. The CDR3 runs 17 residues. CDR3 sequence (DNA): TGCGCCAGCAGCCAAGATCGGCTAGCGGGGGGCACAGATACGCAGTATTTT. Residues: CASSQDRLAGGTDTQYF.

This clonotype was recorded at least ten times. The chain uses TRBV6-8 and TRBJ1-5; 10 bases fit TRBD1. Germline CDR1 MNHGY, CDR2 SAAAGT. This CDR3 spans 17 amino acids. J lost 6 bases, V lost 6 bases, and 14 bases had no gene match. In nucleotides, the CDR3 is TGTGCCAGCAGGTTACTTAAGACAGGGGGCAAAGGTCAGCCCCAGCATTTT. Amino acid sequence: CASRLLKTGGKGQPQHF.

This clonotype has a count of ten or more. The chain recombines TRBV27 with TRBJ2-7; 10 bases are shared with TRBD1. Germline CDR1 is MNHEY and CDR2 is SMNVEV (reference sequence). The CDR3 has 14 residues. V gave up 5 bases and J gave up 7 bases; unmatched junction bases: 8. CDR3: CASSPTTGGREQYF. The DNA of the CDR3 is TGTGCCAGCAGTCCGACGACAGGGGGCCGGGAGCAGTACTTC.